This TCR beta chain was sequenced for a study of shared clonotypes between healthy human individuals. Data came from immunoSEQ multiplex PCR; TCRdb stores just in-frame clones and leaves some out. Among about 2 million clones, about 95% were seen once, and the ten largest hold 1.2%. CD8 cells classed as naive were CD45RO-negative and positively selected for CCR7, excluding terminally differentiated effector memory CD45RA+ cells. This CDR3 contains 17 residues. Deletions cut 5 bases from V and 1 base from J, with 18 bases between. Germline V CDR1 and CDR2: SGHVS, FQNEAQ. The sequenced sample was naive CD8+ T cells sorted from blood. This rearrangement joins TRBV7-8 to TRBJ1-3; D remains ambiguous. The sequence was collected from a man aged 18 to 29 in good health. CDR3 sequence: CASSLGSWAESGNTIYF. DNA of the CDR3: TGTGCCAGCAGCCTCGGCTCCTGGGCGGAGTCTGGAAACACCATATATTTT.